Following are 5 T cell receptor beta chains from one sample sequenced in a study of blood T cells in healthy people across ages. The use of a sample-barcoded 5' primer and a J-beta primer mix characterized a second PCR of roughly 7 to 11 cycles. Each CDR3 protein gets one entry after TCRdb re-called the 5' RACE reads with MiXCR. The table records about 2 million distinct CDR3 sequences, roughly 52% of them present only once. Input material: blood. These receptors were taken from a woman in her 40s in good health.

The chain recombines TRBV3-1 with TRBJ2-1; weak D call: TRBD1 (6 bases). Trimming left V 2 bases short and J 0 bases short, with 11 bases between. The CDR3 runs 16 residues. Germline CDR1 and CDR2: LGHDT and YNNKEL (reference sequence). CDR3: CASSQLGGSSYNEQFF. CDR3 DNA: TGTGCCAGCAGCCAACTAGGGGGAAGCTCCTACAATGAGCAGTTCTTC.

The CDR3 sequence is CSAREGSGVSEQYF. The CDR3 nucleotides read TGCAGTGCTAGGGAAGGTAGCGGGGTTTCAGAGCAGTACTTC. The chain carries TRBV20-1 and TRBJ2-5, with 8 bases identical to TRBD2. This CDR3 has 14 amino acids. J lost 11 bases, V lost 3 bases, and 14 bases had no gene match. Germline CDR1 and CDR2: DFQATT and SNEGSKA (reference sequence).

The chain combines TRBV7-2 with TRBJ1-6; 8 bases map to TRBD1. J lost 7 bases, V lost 1 base, and 6 bases had no gene match. The CDR3 covers 16 residues. Germline CDR1 SGHTA, CDR2 FQGNSA. DNA of the CDR3: TGTGCCAGCAGCTTAGGTCGGGACAGGCACAATTCACCCCTCCACTTT. Translating gives CASSLGRDRHNSPLHF. Full variable domain (remainder filled in from reference TRBV7-2 and TRBJ1-6): GAGVSQSPSNKVTEKGKDVELRCDPISGHTALYWYRQSLGQGLEFLIYFQGNSAPDKSGLPSDRFSAERTGGSVSTLTIQRTQQEDSAVYLCASSLGRDRHNSPLHFGNGTRLTVT.

The chain has TRBV28 and TRBJ2-7; 8 positions match TRBD2. The DNA matches TRBJ2-5 better at its end, which makes the J call doubtful. The CDR3 has 16 amino acids. Germline V gene lookup returns CDR1 MDHEN and CDR2 SYDVKM. The CDR3 DNA follows: TGTGCCAGCAGTCGGGAGGGCGGGGTTCCGCAAGAGACCCAGTACTTC. It encodes CASSREGGVPQETQYF.

The chain recombines TRBV20-1 with TRBJ1-2; weak D call: TRBD1 (6 bases). The CDR3 covers 12 residues. Germline lookup yields CDR1 DFQATT and CDR2 SNEGSKA (reference sequence). V was shortened by 7 bases and J by 8 bases, with 17 bases between the two germline ends. Here the CDR3 reads CSVSPAGEGYTF. DNA of the CDR3: TGCAGTGTTTCCCCGGCAGGGGAGGGCTACACCTTC.